A single sample is the source of the 7 T cell receptor beta chains below, sequenced in a study of tumor-infiltrating lymphocytes in primary liver carcinoma. The investigators made TCR beta cDNA from around 540 ng total RNA, using a constant-region primer. Three nested multiplex PCR rounds of slightly modified ARM-PCR generated TCR beta libraries. TRBV1-TRBV30 forward primers and a C-beta reverse primer were used in the first two PCR rounds, which each ran for around 10 cycles. TCRdb used MiXCR to reprocess the multiplex PCR reads, holding one entry per CDR3 protein. The sample has about 200,000 distinct CDR3 sequences, approximately 86% seen once. Extraction of RNA together with DNA used roughly 19-31 mg of unsorted bulk tissue. Input material: tumor tissue from primary liver carcinoma. The source is a man aged 35 to 55 with primary liver carcinoma and hepatitis B virus infection.

The V call is TRBV11-1, the J call TRBJ2-1; D gene uncertain. From germline, CDR1 is SGHAT and CDR2 FQDESV (reference sequence). This CDR3 region has 13 residues. CDR3 protein: CVGSFTVVNEQFF. DNA for the CDR3: TGTGTCGGCAGCTTCACAGTGGTCAATGAGCAGTTCTTC.

CDR3 sequence (DNA): TGTGCCAGCAGCCTGGTTATAGGAACGGGAGTATGTGAGCAGTACTTC. This codes for CASSLVIGTGVCEQYF. J is TRBJ2-7 and V is TRBV5-5, with D possibly TRBD2 on 6 matching bases. Trimming pared 4 bases from V and 7 bases from J, leaving 24 bases between. Per the germline V gene, CDR1 is SGHKS and CDR2 is YYEKEE (reference sequence). CDR3 length equals 16 residues.

Comments on this clonotype: One end of the junction does not line up with germline, which may come from a read error. The genes are TRBV6-2 or TRBV6-3 and TRBJ1-1; perhaps TRBD1 as D (5 bases). The germline CDR1 and CDR2 sequences are MNHEY and SVGEGT. The CDR3 has 13 residues. CDR3 DNA sequence: TGTGCCAGACGACTGACAGAAAACACTGAAGTTTTCTTT. It is translated as CARRLTENTEVFF.

In regard to this clonotype: At one end, the junction sequence differs from germline, possibly due to a read error. V usage is TRBV28 and J usage is TRBJ2-5; perhaps TRBD1 as D (6 bases). The length of the CDR3 is 15 residues. The germline CDR1 and CDR2 sequences are MDHEN and SYDVKM. CDR3: CASCFPSPGEESQYF. The CDR3 DNA reads as TGTGCCAGCTGTTTCCCCAGTCCAGGGGAAGAGAGCCAGTACTTC. Combining the CDR3 with reference TRBV28 and TRBJ2-5 gives the whole variable domain DVKVTQSSRYLVKRTGEKVFLECVQDMDHENMFWYRQDPGLGLRLIYFSYDVKMKEKGDIPEGYSVSREKKERFSLILESASTNQTSMYLCASCFPSPGEESQYFGPGTRLLVL.

In its sample, this clonotype was seen a few times. J is TRBJ1-6 and V is TRBV28; possible D gene TRBD1, 6 bases. Germline V gives CDR1 MDHEN, CDR2 SYDVKM. The CDR3 loop spans 14 amino acids. V lost 3 bases to trimming and J lost 9 bases, with 12 bases between them. CDR3 residues: CASSFGGLASPLHF. CDR3 sequence (DNA): TGTGCCAGCAGTTTCGGGGGCTTGGCTTCACCCCTCCACTTT.

This clonotype occurred once. The junction and the germline gene differ at one end; a read error may be behind it. V usage is TRBV5-6 and J usage is TRBJ2-7, with 14 bases identical to TRBD2. The CDR3 is made up of 16 amino acids. The V gene's germline CDR1 is SGHDT and CDR2 YYEEEE. The CDR3 coding sequence is TGTGCCAGCAGTTTAGGACTAGCGGGAGGTCCCCACGACCAGTACTTC. Translating gives CASSLGLAGGPHDQYF.

This clonotype was counted a single time. The rearrangement uses TRBV7-8 and TRBJ2-2; D is unresolved. CDR1 and CDR2 from the germline V gene are SGHVS and FQNEAQ. The CDR3 is 15 amino acids. Between the trimmed V and J ends, which lost 1 base and 2 bases, there was a span of 8 bases. The CDR3 bases are TGTGCCAGCAGCTTAGTTCAGCATAACACCGGGGAGCTGTTTTTT. It yields the protein CASSLVQHNTGELFF.